This TCR beta chain was observed in a study of control samples from healthy donors and cancer patients. The V gene's germline CDR1 is SGHVS and CDR2 FQNEAQ. J lost 6 bases, V lost 4 bases, and 4 bases had no gene match. The CDR3 extends over 16 amino acids. Sequencing was performed with immunoSEQ multiplex PCR; in TCRdb, only in-frame clones are kept and a portion is missing. In the table there are 150,000 to 200,000 clones, approximately 86% of which are singletons. The source of this sequence is a woman aged 25 to 39 in good health. The gene calls are TRBV7-8 and TRBJ2-2, with TRBD2 identical over 14 bases. Material: blood. CDR3: CASSSRLAGGPGELFF. In nucleotides, the CDR3 is TGTGCCAGCAGCTCTCGACTAGCGGGGGGGCCCGGGGAGCTGTTTTTT.